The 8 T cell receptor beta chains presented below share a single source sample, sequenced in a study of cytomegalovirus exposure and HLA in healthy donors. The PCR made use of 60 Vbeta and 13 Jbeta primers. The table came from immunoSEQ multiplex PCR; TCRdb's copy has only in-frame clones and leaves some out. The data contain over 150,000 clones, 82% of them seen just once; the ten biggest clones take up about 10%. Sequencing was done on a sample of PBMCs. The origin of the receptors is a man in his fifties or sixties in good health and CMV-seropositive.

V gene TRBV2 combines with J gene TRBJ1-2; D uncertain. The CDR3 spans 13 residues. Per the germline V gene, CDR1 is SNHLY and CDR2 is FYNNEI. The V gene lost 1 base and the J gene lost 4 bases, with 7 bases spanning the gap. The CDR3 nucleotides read TGTGCCAGCAGTGAAGACAGTACCTATGGCTACACCTTC. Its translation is CASSEDSTYGYTF.

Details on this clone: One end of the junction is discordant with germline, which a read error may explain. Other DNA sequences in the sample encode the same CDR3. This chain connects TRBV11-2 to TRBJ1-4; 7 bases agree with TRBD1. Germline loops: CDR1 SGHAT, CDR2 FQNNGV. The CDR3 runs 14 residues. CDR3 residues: CASSSRQGNEKLFF. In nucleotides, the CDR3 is TGTGCCAGTAGCTCGCGACAGGGAAATGAAAAACTGTTTTTT.

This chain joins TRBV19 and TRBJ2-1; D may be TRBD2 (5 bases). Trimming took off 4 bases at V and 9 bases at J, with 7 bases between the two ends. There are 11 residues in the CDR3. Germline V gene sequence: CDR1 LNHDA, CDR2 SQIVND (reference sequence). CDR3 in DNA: TGTGCCAGTAGTAACGCGGGTGAGCAGTTCTTC. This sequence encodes CASSNAGEQFF.

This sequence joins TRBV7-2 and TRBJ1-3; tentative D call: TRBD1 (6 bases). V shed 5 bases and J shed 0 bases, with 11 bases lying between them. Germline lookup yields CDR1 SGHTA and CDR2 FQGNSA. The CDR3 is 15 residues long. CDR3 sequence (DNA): TGTGCCAGCAGCGACAGGTCCGCCTCTGGAAACACCATATATTTT. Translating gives CASSDRSASGNTIYF.

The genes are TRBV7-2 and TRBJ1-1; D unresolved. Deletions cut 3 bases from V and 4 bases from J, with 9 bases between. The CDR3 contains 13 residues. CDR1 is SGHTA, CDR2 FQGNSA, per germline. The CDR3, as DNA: TGTGCCAGCAGCTTCGGGAGGGCCACTGAAGCTTTCTTT. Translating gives CASSFGRATEAFF.

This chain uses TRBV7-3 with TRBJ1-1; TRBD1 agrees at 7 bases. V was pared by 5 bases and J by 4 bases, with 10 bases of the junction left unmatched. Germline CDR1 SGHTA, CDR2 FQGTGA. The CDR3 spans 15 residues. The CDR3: CASSPAGTDVTEAFF. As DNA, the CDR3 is TGTGCCAGCAGCCCAGCCGGGACAGATGTCACTGAAGCTTTCTTT. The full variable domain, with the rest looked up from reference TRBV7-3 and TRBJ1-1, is GAGVSQTPSNKVTEKGKYVELRCDPISGHTALYWYRQSLGQGPEFLIYFQGTGAADDSGLPNDRFFAVRPEGSVSTLKIQRTERGDSAVYLCASSPAGTDVTEAFFGQGTRLTVV.

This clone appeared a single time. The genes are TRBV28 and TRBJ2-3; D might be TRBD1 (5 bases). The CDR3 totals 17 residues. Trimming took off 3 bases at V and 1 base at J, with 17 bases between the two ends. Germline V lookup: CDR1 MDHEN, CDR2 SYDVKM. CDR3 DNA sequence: TGTGCCAGCAGTTTTTCCATGCAGGGTCCGGGCACAGATACGCAGTATTTT. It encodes CASSFSMQGPGTDTQYF.

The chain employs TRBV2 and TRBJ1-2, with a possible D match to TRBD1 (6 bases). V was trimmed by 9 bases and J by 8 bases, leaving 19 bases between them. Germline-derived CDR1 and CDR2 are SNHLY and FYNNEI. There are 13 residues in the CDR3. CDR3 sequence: CASTGSALWGYTF. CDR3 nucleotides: TGTGCCAGTACAGGGTCGGCGTTATGGGGCTACACCTTC.